This is a list of T cell receptor beta chains from one sample in a study of T cell repertoires in ileal Crohn's disease. Clones were read by immunoSEQ multiplex PCR, and TCRdb kept only the in-frame ones, dropping some. The top ten hold approximately 7% of the sample, which has several thousand clones, 70% to 80% seen once. Input material: ileal tissue. Receptor source: an adult with Crohn's disease. CDR3s include the opening cysteine and the closing phenylalanine or tryptophan. The D gene is left open where the match is weak. A clone size is listed for some rows: how often the clone was seen (once, few, many), or a class if it is expanded.

V gene	D gene	J gene	clone size	CDR3 length	CDR3 DNA	CDR3 protein
TRBV2	NA	TRBJ2-1	NA	13	TGTGCCAGCAGCGACGAAAGACAGTCCAGTCTGTTCTTC	CASSDERQSSLFF
TRBV2	NA	TRBJ2-7	few	14	TGTGCCAGCAGTGAAGAGTCGGGGGACTACGAGCAGTACTTC	CASSEESGDYEQYF
TRBV6-1	TRBD1	TRBJ1-5	NA	14	TGTGCCAGCAGTGCTTCAGGGGGAGGACAGCCCCAGCATTTT	CASSASGGGQPQHF
TRBV28	TRBD2	TRBJ2-1	NA	18	TGTGCCAGCAGGCCCCCCGGGCAGGGTGGCGGGGGTTACAATGAGCAGTTCTTC	CASRPPGQGGGGYNEQFF
TRBV19	NA	TRBJ2-1	once	14	TGTGCCAGTAGTATCGCCGGGTTACCCAATGAGCAGTTCTTC	CASSIAGLPNEQFF
TRBV28	NA	TRBJ1-5	few	13	TGTGCCAGCAGTTTATGGACAGTCCAGCCCCAGCATTTT	CASSLWTVQPQHF
TRBV4-1	TRBD1	TRBJ1-5	NA	19	TGCGCCAGCAGCCAAGACGGGCTCGGAGGGACAGGCGATTATCAGCCCCAGCATTTT	CASSQDGLGGTGDYQPQHF
TRBV5-6	NA	TRBJ1-1	NA	19	TGTGCCAGCAGCTTGGCCCTTCGGGGGGCAGGGGAACCGACCGCTGAAGCTTTCTTT	CASSLALRGAGEPTAEAFF
TRBV27	NA	TRBJ1-1	NA	13	TGTGCCAGCAGTTTCGGGGTCGGGGCTGAAGCTTTCTTT	CASSFGVGAEAFF
TRBV6-1	NA	TRBJ1-3	NA	12	TGTGCCAGCAATCCAGAAGGGGACACCATATATTTT	CASNPEGDTIYF
TRBV5-1	TRBD1	TRBJ2-7	NA	18	TGCGCCAGCAGCCTCGGACCACACGACAGGGATACCCCCTACGAGCAGTACTTC	CASSLGPHDRDTPYEQYF
TRBV4-1	NA	TRBJ2-3	NA	15	TGCGCCAGCAGCCAAGATATAGCCTTCACAGATACGCAGTATTTT	CASSQDIAFTDTQYF
TRBV7-9	NA	TRBJ2-7	NA	11	TGTGCCAGCAGCGGTGAGGGAGAGCAGTACTTC	CASSGEGEQYF
TRBV6-8	NA	TRBJ2-3	NA	13	TGTGCCAGCAGTCCTTTTAGCGCAGATACGCAGTATTTT	CASSPFSADTQYF
TRBV5-4	NA	TRBJ1-2	NA	14	TGTGCCAGCAGCCCGGGGGGGCGGCAGGGTGGCTACACCTTC	CASSPGGRQGGYTF
TRBV6-5	NA	TRBJ2-2	NA	16	TGTGCCAGCAGTTACTCGAGAGGGATCAACACCGGGGAGCTGTTTTTT	CASSYSRGINTGELFF
TRBV5-4	NA	TRBJ2-7	NA	13	TGTGCCAGCAGGGACACCGCCTCCTACGAGCAGTACTTC	CASRDTASYEQYF
TRBV27	NA	TRBJ1-1	few	14	TGTGCCAGCAGTTTGTCGGGATGGAACACTGAAGCTTTCTTT	CASSLSGWNTEAFF
TRBV5-1	TRBD2	TRBJ2-7	once	14	TGCGCCAGCAGCCCACCACTAGCGGCCTACGAGCAGTACTTC	CASSPPLAAYEQYF
TRBV6-4	TRBD1	TRBJ1-4	once	15	TGTGCCAGCAGTGACGGGACAGGCCCTAATGAAAAACTGTTTTTT	CASSDGTGPNEKLFF
TRBV7-3	NA	TRBJ2-3	NA	14	TGTGCCAGCAGCTTAACAGGGGACACAGATACGCAGTATTTT	CASSLTGDTDTQYF
TRBV27	TRBD2	TRBJ2-2	NA	17	TGTGCCAGCAGTAAAACCGGGGGGGCCTTAAACACCGGGGAGCTGTTTTTT	CASSKTGGALNTGELFF
TRBV23-1	TRBD1	TRBJ1-6	NA	19	TGCGCCAGCAGTCGATTCCGGGACAGGGGGATTTTCGATAATTCACCCCTCCACTTT	CASSRFRDRGIFDNSPLHF
TRBV4-1	TRBD2	TRBJ2-1	NA	20	TGCGCCAGCAGGCCTACCGGAAGCAGACTAGCACCGAGCTCCTACAATGAGCAGTTCTTC	CASRPTGSRLAPSSYNEQFF
TRBV15	NA	TRBJ1-1	NA	13	TGTGCCACCAGCAGATCACAGAACACTGAAGCTTTCTTT	CATSRSQNTEAFF
TRBV19	TRBD1	TRBJ1-5	NA	14	TGTGCCAGTAGTATAAATTGGGGACAGGAGTCCCAGCATTTT	CASSINWGQESQHF
TRBV11-2	NA	TRBJ1-2	NA	17	TGTGCCAGCAGCCCACCCGCTGTAGCAGCCTCTAACTATGGCTACACCTTC	CASSPPAVAASNYGYTF
TRBV4-1	NA	TRBJ2-3	once	16	TGCGCCAGCAGCCAAGTAGCGGCTCAAACCACAGATACGCAGTATTTT	CASSQVAAQTTDTQYF
TRBV5-1	NA	TRBJ1-1	few	14	TGCGCCAGCAGCGGGGACAACATGAACACTGAAGCTTTCTTT	CASSGDNMNTEAFF
TRBV10-3	NA	TRBJ1-4	NA	15	TGTGCCTCACAACCCTCACAGGGATCTAATGAAAAACTGTTTTTT	CASQPSQGSNEKLFF
TRBV7-2	NA	TRBJ1-2	NA	13	TGTGCCAGCAGCTTAGGTCGTAACTATGGCTACACCTTC	CASSLGRNYGYTF
TRBV2	NA	TRBJ1-6	NA	14	TGTGCCAGCTCTAGGATGGACTATAATTCACCCCTCCACTTT	CASSRMDYNSPLHF
TRBV5-6	NA	TRBJ1-1	NA	14	TGTGCCAGCAGCTTCGACAGGCTTAACACTGAAGCTTTCTTT	CASSFDRLNTEAFF
TRBV30	TRBD1	TRBJ1-1	NA	13	TGTGCCTGGAGTACAGGGGGGATAGCTGAAGCTTTCTTT	CAWSTGGIAEAFF
TRBV5-1	NA	TRBJ2-3	NA	14	TGCGCCAGTACGGCGGGGGCCTATACAGATACGCAGTATTTT	CASTAGAYTDTQYF
TRBV30	TRBD1	TRBJ2-7	medium-sized	14	TGTGCCTGGAGGGGCCAAACAGGGGCAGGCGAGCAGTACTTC	CAWRGQTGAGEQYF
TRBV2	TRBD1	TRBJ2-7	NA	14	TGTGCCAGCAGTGGGTATGGACAGGGTACAAATAAGTACTTC	CASSGYGQGTNKYF
TRBV27	TRBD1	TRBJ1-5	NA	17	TGTGCCAGCAGTTTCCTACAGGGGGAAGGTGGCAATCAGCCCCAGCATTTT	CASSFLQGEGGNQPQHF
TRBV5-5	TRBD2	TRBJ2-7	NA	15	TGTGCCAGCAGCTTGGCGGGACTAGCCTTGTACGAGCAGTACTTC	CASSLAGLALYEQYF
TRBV28	NA	TRBJ1-1	NA	16	TGTGCCAGCAGTTCAGATATCAGGGTAAGGGGCACTGAAGCTTTCTTT	CASSSDIRVRGTEAFF
TRBV6-1	NA	TRBJ1-5	NA	15	TGTGCCAGCATCTTAGGGTCAGGGGGCAATCAGCCCCAGCATTTT	CASILGSGGNQPQHF
TRBV5-1	TRBD1	TRBJ2-7	NA	13	TGCGCCATCATCAGGGGGCCTCCCTACGAGCAGTACTTC	CAIIRGPPYEQYF
TRBV2	TRBD1	TRBJ2-7	few	14	TGTGCCAGCGCAGTGATGGACAGGGACGCCGAGCAGTACTTC	CASAVMDRDAEQYF
TRBV9	NA	TRBJ1-2	NA	13	TGTGCCAGCAGCGTAGACGGGAACTATGGCTACACCTTC	CASSVDGNYGYTF
TRBV2	NA	TRBJ1-1	once	13	TGTGCCAGCAGGGGACAACTGAACACTGAAGCTTTCTTT	CASRGQLNTEAFF
TRBV9	TRBD2	TRBJ2-1	NA	15	TGTGCCAGCAGCGGACTAGCGGGGCCTTACAATGAGCAGTTCTTC	CASSGLAGPYNEQFF
TRBV5-1	NA	TRBJ1-1	NA	14	TGCGCCAGCAGCTTGTCTCCGGGGAACACTGAAGCTTTCTTT	CASSLSPGNTEAFF
TRBV28	NA	TRBJ2-5	NA	14	TGTGCCAGCAGTTTCAAATCACCCCGGGAGACCCAGTACTTC	CASSFKSPRETQYF
TRBV4-1	TRBD2	TRBJ2-3	NA	16	TGCGCCAGCAGCCAAGTTACGGGGGGGCTCACAGATACGCAGTATTTT	CASSQVTGGLTDTQYF
TRBV7-9	NA	TRBJ2-3	once	15	TGTGCCAGCAACTTGGGGGGGGGCAACACAGATACGCAGTATTTT	CASNLGGGNTDTQYF
TRBV5-1	TRBD1	TRBJ2-1	NA	13	TGCGCCAGCAGCCTGACAGGGGGAAATGAGCAGTTCTTC	CASSLTGGNEQFF